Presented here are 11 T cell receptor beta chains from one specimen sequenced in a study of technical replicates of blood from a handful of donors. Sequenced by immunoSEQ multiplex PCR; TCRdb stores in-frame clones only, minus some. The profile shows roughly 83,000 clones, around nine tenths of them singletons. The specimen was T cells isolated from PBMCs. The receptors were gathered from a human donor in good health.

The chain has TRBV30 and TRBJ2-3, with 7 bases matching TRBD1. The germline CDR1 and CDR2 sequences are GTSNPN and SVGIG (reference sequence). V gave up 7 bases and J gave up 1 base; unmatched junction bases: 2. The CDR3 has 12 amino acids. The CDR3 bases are TGTGCCTACAGGGGCCGCACAGATACGCAGTATTTT. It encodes CAYRGRTDTQYF.

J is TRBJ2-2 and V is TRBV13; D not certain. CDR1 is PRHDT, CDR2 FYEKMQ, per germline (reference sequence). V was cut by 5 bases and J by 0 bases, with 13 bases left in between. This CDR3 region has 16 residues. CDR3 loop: CASSENEYSNTGELFF. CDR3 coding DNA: TGTGCCAGCAGCGAAAATGAATACTCGAACACCGGGGAGCTGTTTTTT.

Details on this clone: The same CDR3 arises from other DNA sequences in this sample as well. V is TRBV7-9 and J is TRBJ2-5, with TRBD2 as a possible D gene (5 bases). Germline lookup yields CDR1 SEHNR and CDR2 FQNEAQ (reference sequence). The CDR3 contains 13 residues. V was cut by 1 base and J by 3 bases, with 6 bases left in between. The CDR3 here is CASSLGGEETQYF. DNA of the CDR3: TGTGCCAGCAGCTTAGGGGGAGAAGAGACCCAGTACTTC.

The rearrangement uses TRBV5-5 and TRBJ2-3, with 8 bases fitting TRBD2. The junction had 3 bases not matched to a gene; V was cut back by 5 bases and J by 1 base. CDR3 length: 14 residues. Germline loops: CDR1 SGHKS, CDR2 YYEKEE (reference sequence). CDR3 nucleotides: TGTGCCAGCAGTTCCGGGGGGGGCACAGATACGCAGTATTTT. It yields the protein CASSSGGGTDTQYF.

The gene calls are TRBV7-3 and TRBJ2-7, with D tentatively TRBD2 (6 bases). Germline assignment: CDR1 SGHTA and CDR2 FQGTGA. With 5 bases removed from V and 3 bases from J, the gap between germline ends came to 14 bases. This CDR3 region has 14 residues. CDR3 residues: CASSLWDLSYEQYF. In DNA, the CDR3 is TGTGCCAGCAGCCTATGGGACTTGAGCTACGAGCAGTACTTC. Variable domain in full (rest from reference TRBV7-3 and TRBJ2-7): GAGVSQTPSNKVTEKGKYVELRCDPISGHTALYWYRQSLGQGPEFLIYFQGTGAADDSGLPNDRFFAVRPEGSVSTLKIQRTERGDSAVYLCASSLWDLSYEQYFGPGTRLTVT.

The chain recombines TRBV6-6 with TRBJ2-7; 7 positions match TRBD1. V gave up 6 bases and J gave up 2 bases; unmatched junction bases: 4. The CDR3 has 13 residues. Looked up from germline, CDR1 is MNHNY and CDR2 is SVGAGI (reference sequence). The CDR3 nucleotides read TGTGCCAGCAGATTAGGGACAGCCTACGAGCAGTACTTC. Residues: CASRLGTAYEQYF.

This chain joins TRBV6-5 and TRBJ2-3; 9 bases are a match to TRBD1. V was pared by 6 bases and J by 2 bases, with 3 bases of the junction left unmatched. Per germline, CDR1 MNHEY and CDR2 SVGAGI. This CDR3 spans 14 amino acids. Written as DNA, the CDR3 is TGTGCCAGCAGGGACAGGGGTCTCACAGATACGCAGTATTTT. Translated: CASRDRGLTDTQYF.

The CDR3 region is CASLLYEQYF. CDR3 DNA sequence: TGTGCCAGCCTCCTCTACGAGCAGTACTTC. The chain employs TRBV6-4 and TRBJ2-7; D is unresolved. The CDR3 spans 10 residues. Germline CDR1 reads MRHNA; CDR2 reads SNTAGT. V shed 8 bases and J shed 3 bases, with 5 bases lying between them.

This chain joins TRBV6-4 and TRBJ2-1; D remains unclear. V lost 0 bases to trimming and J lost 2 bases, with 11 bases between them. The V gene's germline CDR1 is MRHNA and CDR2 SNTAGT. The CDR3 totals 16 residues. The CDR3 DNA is TGTGCCAGCAGTGACTCGGGCAGGTCCACCTACAATGAGCAGTTCTTC. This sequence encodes CASSDSGRSTYNEQFF.

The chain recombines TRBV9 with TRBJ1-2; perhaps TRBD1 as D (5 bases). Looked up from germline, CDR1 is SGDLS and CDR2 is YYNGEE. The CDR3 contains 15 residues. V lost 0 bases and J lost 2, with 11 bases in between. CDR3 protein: CASSVVDRLNYGYTF. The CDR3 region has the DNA TGTGCCAGCAGCGTAGTCGACAGACTCAACTATGGCTACACCTTC.

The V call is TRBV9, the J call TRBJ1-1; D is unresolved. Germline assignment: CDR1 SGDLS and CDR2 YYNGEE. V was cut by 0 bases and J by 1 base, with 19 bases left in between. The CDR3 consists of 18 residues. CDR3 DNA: TGTGCCAGCAGCGTAGGGGGAGGCTCTTGGGCAAGGAACACTGAAGCTTTCTTT. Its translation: CASSVGGGSWARNTEAFF. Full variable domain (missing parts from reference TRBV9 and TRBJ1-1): DSGVTQTPKHLITATGQRVTLRCSPRSGDLSVYWYQQSLDQGLQFLIQYYNGEERAKGNILERFSAQQFPDLHSELNLSSLELGDSALYFCASSVGGGSWARNTEAFFGQGTRLTVV.